This is a list of T cell receptor beta chains from one sample in a study of T cell repertoires in cytomegalovirus infection. Using its own MiXCR run on the reads, TCRdb lists one record per CDR3 protein. Of about 60,000 distinct CDR3 sequences in the sample, roughly 20% were seen once. No cognate antigen is known for these TCRs. Specimen: CD8+ T cells from cultured PBMCs, collected from culture after CMV antigen stimulation. These receptors were obtained from a human donor in good health (CMV status not recorded). Some clones in this sample may be carry-over from other donors' samples. Both conserved end residues are part of each CDR3. A D gene is named only where the DNA matches it firmly. Clone size, where shown, is once, few, many, or a class for clones that have expanded.

v_gene	abundance	j_gene	len	d_gene	CDR3aa	CDR3nt
TRBV7-2	few	TRBJ2-2	14	.	CASSLGSEPGELFF	TGTGCCAGCAGCTTAGGAAGTGAGCCCGGGGAGCTGTTTTTT
TRBV7-9	.	TRBJ1-2	14	.	CASSLSSTVDGYTF	TGTGCCAGCAGCTTATCTTCGACAGTGGATGGCTACACCTTC
TRBV20-1	.	TRBJ2-7	15	.	CSARDRALSSYEQYF	TGCAGTGCTAGAGATAGAGCTCTGAGCTCCTACGAGCAGTACTTC
TRBV20-1	.	TRBJ2-3	16	TRBD2	CSAKPTSGGSTDTQYF	TGCAGTGCTAAACCGACTAGCGGGGGAAGCACAGATACGCAGTATTTT
TRBV6-2/TRBV6-3	many	TRBJ2-1	15	.	CASSVRDSIYNEQFF	TGTGCCAGCAGTGTCCGGGACTCCATTTACAATGAGCAGTTCTTC
TRBV19	.	TRBJ2-1	16	TRBD1	CASSLAPGGRYNEQFF	TGTGCCAGTAGTCTGGCACCAGGGGGCCGGTACAATGAGCAGTTCTTC
TRBV6-2/TRBV6-3	once	TRBJ2-3	16	TRBD2	CASSYRTSTSTDTQYF	TGTGCCAGCAGTTACCGGACTAGCACTAGCACAGATACGCAGTATTTT
TRBV7-3	few	TRBJ2-2	17	.	CASSPGVSGLKTGELFF	TGTGCCAGCAGCCCAGGGGTTTCCGGGCTTAAAACCGGGGAGCTGTTTTTT
TRBV7-6	few	TRBJ2-7	15	.	CASGRKGGPTYEQYF	TGTGCCAGCGGTCGCAAGGGCGGGCCCACCTACGAGCAGTACTTC
TRBV7-2	few	TRBJ2-7	15	TRBD2	CASSLVWTSGYEQYF	TGTGCCAGCAGCTTAGTTTGGACTAGCGGGTACGAGCAGTACTTC
TRBV19	few	TRBJ2-7	12	.	CASSIGEMEQYF	TGTGCCAGTAGTATAGGGGAGATGGAGCAGTACTTC
TRBV28	few	TRBJ2-1	12	.	CASSLRGKWQFF	TGTGCCAGCAGTTTACGCGGGAAGTGGCAGTTCTTC
TRBV28	few	TRBJ1-1	14	.	CASSDSDTYTEAFF	TGTGCCAGCAGTGACTCAGATACGTACACTGAAGCTTTCTTT
TRBV6-4	.	TRBJ2-1	14	TRBD1	CASSDAQGVDEQFF	TGTGCCAGCAGTGACGCGCAGGGGGTCGATGAGCAGTTCTTC
TRBV10-3	few	TRBJ2-3	14	.	CAITSIATTDTQYF	TGTGCCATCACCTCCATAGCGACAACAGATACGCAGTATTTT
TRBV7-2	.	TRBJ1-2	12	.	CASDQGTYGYTF	TGTGCCAGCGACCAGGGGACCTATGGCTACACCTTC
TRBV7-2	few	TRBJ2-7	15	.	CASSLGAGSGYEQYF	TGTGCCAGCAGCTTAGGGGCGGGGAGCGGCTACGAGCAGTACTTC
TRBV9	.	TRBJ2-6	18	TRBD2	CASRSTSGADSGANVLTF	TGTGCCAGCAGGTCCACTAGCGGGGCCGACTCTGGGGCCAACGTCCTGACTTTC
TRBV7-2	few	TRBJ1-2	16	.	CASSLVGAANVQGYTF	TGTGCCAGCAGCTTAGTAGGGGCAGCAAACGTGCAGGGCTACACCTTC
TRBV27	few	TRBJ2-7	12	.	CASSSAVYEQYF	TGTGCCAGCAGTTCTGCGGTCTACGAGCAGTACTTC
TRBV5-1	many	TRBJ2-7	14	TRBD2	CASRVRGSSYEQYF	TGCGCCAGCAGGGTGCGGGGGAGCTCCTACGAGCAGTACTTC
TRBV4-2	few	TRBJ2-1	11	.	CASSQGSEQFF	TGTGCCAGCAGCCAAGGATCTGAGCAGTTCTTC
TRBV30	.	TRBJ1-1	16	.	CAWSMTGRGGYTEAFF	TGTGCCTGGAGCATGACGGGACGCGGGGGCTACACTGAAGCTTTCTTT
TRBV11-2	few	TRBJ1-1	14	.	CASSLGGKRTEAFF	TGTGCCAGCAGCTTAGGGGGCAAAAGGACTGAAGCTTTCTTT
TRBV11-2	.	TRBJ1-2	8	.	CASSLYTF	TGTGCCAGCAGCCTCTACACCTTC
TRBV20-1	few	TRBJ2-2	13	.	CSAWGRLTGELFF	TGCAGTGCTTGGGGGAGACTAACCGGGGAGCTGTTTTTT
TRBV19	many	TRBJ2-7	11	.	CASSIGYEQYF	TGTGCCAGTAGTATAGGCTACGAGCAGTACTTC
TRBV10-2	once	TRBJ2-1	14	TRBD2	CASRTSGPYNEQFF	TGCGCCAGCAGGACTAGCGGACCCTACAATGAGCAGTTCTTC
TRBV7-9	few	TRBJ2-4	13	TRBD1	CASRSKQGHRQYF	TGTGCCAGCAGGTCTAAACAGGGGCACAGGCAGTACTTC
TRBV3-1	few	TRBJ2-2	16	.	CASSPGRTTRIGELFF	TGTGCCAGCAGCCCCGGTCGGACTACCCGGATCGGGGAGCTGTTTTTT
TRBV7-8	few	TRBJ1-1	16	.	CASSSWGVPPRIGAFF	TGTGCCAGCAGCTCCTGGGGGGTCCCGCCGCGGATCGGCGCTTTCTTT
TRBV29-1	few	TRBJ2-7	11	.	CSVGLRDEQYF	TGCAGCGTCGGACTCCGCGACGAGCAGTACTTC
TRBV7-8	few	TRBJ1-5	15	.	CASSPRSGRNQPQHF	TGTGCCAGCAGCCCCCGATCAGGGCGCAATCAGCCCCAGCATTTT
TRBV11-3	.	TRBJ2-4	20	.	CACSIYPGPGYGLAKNIQYF	TGTGCCTGCAGCATCTACCCGGGACCGGGTTATGGTCTAGCCAAAAACATTCAGTACTTC
TRBV6-1	.	TRBJ2-5	13	.	CASMIGSYETQYF	TGTGCCAGCATGATCGGGTCCTATGAGACCCAGTACTTC
TRBV20-1	many	TRBJ2-7	16	TRBD1	CSARDYWGQGAREQYF	TGCAGTGCTAGAGATTATTGGGGACAGGGCGCGCGGGAGCAGTACTTC
TRBV4-1	few	TRBJ2-2	16	.	CASTSAGIPTTGELFF	TGCGCCAGCACTTCGGCGGGGATTCCGACCACCGGGGAGCTGTTTTTT
TRBV5-4	.	TRBJ2-3	16	.	CASSLGSYLSTDTQYF	TGTGCCAGCAGCTTGGGGTCTTACTTAAGCACAGATACGCAGTATTTT
TRBV5-6	.	TRBJ1-1	15	.	CASSLAIRLSTEAFF	TGTGCCAGCAGCTTGGCCATACGCCTGAGCACTGAAGCTTTCTTT
TRBV11-2	.	TRBJ2-3	16	.	CASSLGEGIRTDTQYF	TGTGCCAGCAGCTTGGGAGAAGGCATCCGCACAGATACGCAGTATTTT
TRBV15	few	TRBJ2-7	16	.	CATSRVDSARPYEQYF	TGTGCCACCAGCAGAGTGGACAGCGCGAGGCCCTACGAGCAGTACTTC
TRBV7-2	.	TRBJ1-3	18	.	CASSLNGPWTATGNTIYF	TGTGCCAGCAGCTTAAATGGGCCCTGGACAGCAACTGGAAACACCATATATTTT
TRBV7-2	.	TRBJ2-7	18	.	CASSLRGRDPRKIYEQYF	TGTGCCAGCAGCTTAAGAGGGCGGGATCCCCGGAAGATCTACGAGCAGTACTTC
TRBV10-3	.	TRBJ1-1	13	TRBD1	CAIKDRAGTEAFF	TGTGCCATCAAGGACAGGGCGGGCACTGAAGCTTTCTTT
TRBV20-1	many	TRBJ2-7	12	TRBD2	CSASPSGSEQYF	TGCAGTGCTAGCCCTAGCGGGAGCGAGCAGTACTTC
TRBV24-1	many	TRBJ2-1	13	.	CATAPRADNEQFF	TGTGCCACCGCCCCACGGGCGGACAATGAGCAGTTCTTC
TRBV27	.	TRBJ2-2	17	TRBD2	CASSSLAGGPGAGELFF	TGTGCCAGCAGTTCCCTAGCGGGAGGGCCGGGCGCCGGGGAGCTGTTTTTT
TRBV28	.	TRBJ1-6	12	.	CATTTGGSPLHF	TGTGCCACTACCACCGGGGGTTCACCCCTCCACTTT
TRBV5-4	.	TRBJ2-5	13	TRBD1	CASTMTGEETQYF	TGTGCCAGCACCATGACAGGGGAGGAGACCCAGTACTTC
TRBV12-3/TRBV12-4	.	TRBJ1-1	15	.	CASSLMRGQNTEAFF	TGTGCCAGCAGTTTAATGAGGGGCCAGAACACTGAAGCTTTCTTT
TRBV20-1	.	TRBJ1-2	13	TRBD1	CSASSGQGYGYTF	TGCAGTGCTAGCTCGGGACAGGGCTATGGCTACACCTTC
TRBV11-3	few	TRBJ2-7	14	TRBD1	CASSHTGAPYEQYF	TGTGCCAGCAGCCACACAGGGGCCCCCTACGAGCAGTACTTC
TRBV27	once	TRBJ2-1	15	TRBD2	CASNRAGGGDNEQFF	TGTGCCAGCAACCGAGCGGGAGGAGGAGACAATGAGCAGTTCTTC
TRBV7-6	.	TRBJ2-7	15	TRBD2	CASSSGLAGTYEQYF	TGTGCCAGCAGCTCGGGACTAGCGGGAACCTACGAGCAGTACTTC
TRBV7-6	.	TRBJ1-4	15	.	CASSVGTESNEKLFF	TGTGCCAGCAGCGTAGGGACGGAATCTAATGAAAAACTGTTTTTT